This record looks at one T cell receptor beta chain sequence and its context. Its specificity is unknown. The sample comes from a study of T cells in localized non-small cell lung cancer. Study-wide results and caveats: In adjacent lung appeared a median roughly 56 of the top 100 tumor clones. Maximal T cell clonality occurred in uninvolved adjacent lung, with tumor ranking below it.

Generated by immunoSEQ multiplex PCR, the TCRdb table keeps only in-frame clones and is missing some. The sample holds 30,000 to 45,000 clones, around 81% seen once. Trimming left V 3 bases short and J 11 bases short, with 5 bases between. Germline V CDR1 and CDR2: SGDLS, YYNGEE. This CDR3 has 9 residues. The TCR comes from a male donor at least 60 years old with stage II lung adenocarcinoma. J is TRBJ1-1 and V is TRBV9, with D unresolved. Sequencing was performed on peripheral blood mononuclear cells, taken before any cancer treatment. The chain's CDR3 is CASSETAFF. DNA of the CDR3: TGTGCCAGCAGCGAAACCGCTTTCTTT.